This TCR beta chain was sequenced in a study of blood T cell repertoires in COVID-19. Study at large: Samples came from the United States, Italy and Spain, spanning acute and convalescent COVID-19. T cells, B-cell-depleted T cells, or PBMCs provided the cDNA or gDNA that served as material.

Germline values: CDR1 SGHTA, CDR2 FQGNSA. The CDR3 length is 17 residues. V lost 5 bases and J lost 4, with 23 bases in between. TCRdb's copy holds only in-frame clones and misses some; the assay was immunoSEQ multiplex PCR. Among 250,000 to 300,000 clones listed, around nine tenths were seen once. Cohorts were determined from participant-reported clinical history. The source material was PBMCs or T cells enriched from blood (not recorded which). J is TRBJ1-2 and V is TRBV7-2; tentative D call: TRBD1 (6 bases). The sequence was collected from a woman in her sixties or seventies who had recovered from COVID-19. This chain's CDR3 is CASSPDSRVRSLYGYTF. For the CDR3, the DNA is TGTGCCAGCAGCCCGGACAGCAGGGTGAGATCCCTCTATGGCTACACCTTC.